Sequencing of this TCR beta chain was carried out in a study of chemoradiotherapy in HPV16-positive cancers. Findings of the study overall: For HPV16-positive patients, expanding HPV-responsive T cells associated with longer recurrence-free survival. Candidate HPV-specific clones and E7-related TCR motifs grew in tumor during treatment.

In regard to this clone: Its target is not known.

The V gene's germline CDR1 is SGHNT and CDR2 YYREEE (reference sequence). Trimming shortened V by 1 base and J by 1 base, and 8 bases separated the two germline ends. The CDR3 runs 14 residues. Sequencing used immunoSEQ multiplex PCR; TCRdb keeps in-frame clones, though not all of them. The sample has about 15,000 clones, around 79% seen once. The rearrangement links TRBV5-4 to TRBJ1-1; the D is unclear. The sample was collected from a patient who underwent chemoradiotherapy. This clonotype originated in a human donor with HPV-associated anogenital cancer. CDR3 nucleotides: TGTGCCAGCAGCTTGAAGGGTTCGAACACTGAAGCTTTCTTT. This encodes CASSLKGSNTEAFF. The full variable domain, with the rest looked up from reference TRBV5-4 and TRBJ1-1, is ETGVTQSPTHLIKTRGQQVTLRCSSQSGHNTVSWYQQALGQGPQFIFQYYREEENGRGNFPPRFSGLQFPNYSSELNVNALELDDSALYLCASSLKGSNTEAFFGQGTRLTVV.